This TCR beta chain was sequenced in a study of beta chain features in type 1 diabetes (dated by TCRdb to the late 2010s). Background on the whole study: Mean age, gender distribution, total cell number and subset yield were not different between patients and healthy donors. Naive and central memory subsets were obtained from all 28 donors, but regulatory and stem cell-like memory subsets were isolated from only 8 patients and roughly eight healthy donors. A total of about 100,000,000 sorted cells were examined across all samples, and RNA yield correlated strongly with the number of cells per subset. In the study, TCRB repertoires of sorted circulating CD4+ T cell subsets from recently diagnosed type 1 diabetes patients were compared with those of matched healthy donors. Study-wide conclusions, independent of this receptor: At VDJ recombination sites, patients with type 1 diabetes made fewer insertions and deleted more nucleotides, a pattern implying thymic rearrangement abnormalities. Because cDNA was sequenced instead of genomic DNA, highly expressing activated cells could be over-represented, though the groups showed no difference in activation or CD3 levels. A moderate but significant shortening of TCRB CDR3 length was observed in type 1 diabetes patients in all four CD4+ subsets. Shorter templates might be favored by PCR, yet because patient and control samples were amplified and corrected together, any such skew would affect both groups equally. Naive, central memory and regulatory TCRB repertoires appeared to be more similar among patients than among healthy donors. Because small numbers of individuals were included in the HLA sub-analyses, any influence of HLA type on TCRB rearrangement was left unresolved.

CDR1 and CDR2 were assigned from the germline V gene as SGHAT and FQNNGV. Relative to germline, V is 1 base shorter and J is 3 bases shorter, with 9 bases between their ends. Taken from cysteine to phenylalanine, the CDR3 has 14 residues. Only the CDR3 part of the read is kept: 42 bases, read in frame from the first base. As concerns this clone: No cognate antigen has been identified for it. No much larger clone is present one base from it, and per-base qualities are unavailable.

The High Capacity cDNA Reverse Transcription Kit was used to reverse transcribe all of the isolated RNA, meaning that expressed TCRB transcripts were what got sequenced. Deep immunoSEQ sequencing was performed on naive, central memory and regulatory T cell samples, with an average of about 3.57 million total reads per sample. Sorted cells were lysed in RLT buffer and RNA was extracted with DNase-treated RNeasy Micro or Mini kits, depending on cell number. To prevent cross-contamination, each cell subset was processed individually, whereas patient and healthy donor samples were processed jointly. The immunoSEQ multiplex PCR was used to amplify TCRB sequences from cDNA, yielding 87-bp fragments that span the CDR3 region. Sequencing of the amplicons was done on the Illumina HiSeq platform. The source study handled its data this way. PCR bias was computationally corrected using synthetic template baselines, reads within Hamming distance 2 were collapsed, and singletons that could not be merged were discarded. Reads were aligned to IMGT to assign V, D and J genes, CDR3 length, and insertions or deletions at six rearrangement sites. Within each subset, clonotype counts were normalized to the number of sorted cells before true diversity and Gini coefficients were calculated with the tcR R package. Repertoire sharing was quantified using the overlap coefficient calculated on TCRB nucleotide sequences. As a proxy for the pre-selection repertoire, out-of-frame TCRB sequences from naive cells were analyzed. Held by TCRdb, this immuneACCESS table contains in-frame sequences only and omits some clones. Under half of the omission traces to an unresolved V gene where checked; the cause of the rest is unknown. The V and J calls and clone size come from that table; D and trimming were worked out from the DNA. The table for this sample lists more than 250,000 clones; roughly an eighth of them were counted only once. Together, the top ten hold less than 0.02% of the sample.

Each donor gave one peripheral blood draw, approximately 120 mL on average, collected into heparinised tubes. A BD FACSAria II was used to sort naive, central memory, regulatory and stem cell-like memory CD4+ T cells with a panel that included CD45RO, CCR7, CD25, CD127, CD95 and CD27. A purity above 95% was achieved for all sorted populations. Right away, PBMCs were isolated by Lymphoprep density gradient centrifugation and were stained directly, with no culture step. So that batch effects would be minimized, each experiment stained and sorted samples in pairs, pairing one healthy donor with one patient.

Here the chain combines TRBV11-2 and TRBJ1-1; matching of 5 bases hints at TRBD1 as the D gene. The TCR sequence derives from a man aged 30-40 years with type 1 diabetes. The material sequenced was naive CD4+ T cells from blood. The sample's cell subset or site label is to be understood as: true naive CD4+ T cells. The nucleotide sequence reads as follows: TGTGCCAGCAGCTTAGTGACCAGGGACACTGAAGCTTTCTTT. This encodes CASSLVTRDTEAFF. Full variable domain (CDR3 extended with the reference TRBV11-2 and TRBJ1-1 proteins): EAGVAQSPRYKIIEKRQSVAFWCNPISGHATLYWYQQILGQGPKLLIQFQNNGVVDDSQLPKDRFSAERLKGVDSTLKIQPAKLEDSAVYLCASSLVTRDTEAFFGQGTRLTVV.